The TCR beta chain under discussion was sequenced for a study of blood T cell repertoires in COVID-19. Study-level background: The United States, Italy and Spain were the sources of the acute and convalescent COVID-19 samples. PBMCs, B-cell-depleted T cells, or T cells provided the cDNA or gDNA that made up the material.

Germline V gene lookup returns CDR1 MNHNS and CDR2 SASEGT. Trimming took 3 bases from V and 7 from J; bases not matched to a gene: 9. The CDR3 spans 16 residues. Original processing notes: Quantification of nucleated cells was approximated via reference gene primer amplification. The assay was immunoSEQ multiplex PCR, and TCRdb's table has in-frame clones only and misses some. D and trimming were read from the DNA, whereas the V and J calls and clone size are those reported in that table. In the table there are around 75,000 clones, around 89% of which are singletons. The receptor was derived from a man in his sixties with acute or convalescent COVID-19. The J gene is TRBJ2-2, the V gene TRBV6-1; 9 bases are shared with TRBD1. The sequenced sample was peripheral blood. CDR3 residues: CASSDAGTGLNGELFF. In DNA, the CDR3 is TGTGCCAGCAGTGACGCCGGGACAGGGTTGAACGGGGAGCTGTTTTTT.